This section outlines one T cell receptor (beta chain) sequence together with its context. V lost 6 bases to trimming and J lost 10 bases; unmatched junction nucleotides: 7. CDR3 size: 13 residues. The germline V gene has CDR1 LGHNA and CDR2 YSLEER. TCRdb's table, derived via immunoSEQ multiplex PCR, lists solely in-frame clones and lacks some. Altogether around 2,000,000 clones are present, about 95% being singletons, with the ten largest covering about 1.1%. CD8 cells regarded as naive lacked CD45RO, were positively chosen for CCR7, and omitted terminally differentiated effector memory CD45RA+ cells. This entry is derived from a study of shared clonotypes between healthy human individuals.

The sample was naive CD8+ T cells sorted from blood. This TCR came from a man aged 18 to 35 in good health. This sequence joins TRBV4-3 and TRBJ2-1; 9 bases agree with TRBD2. In DNA form, the CDR3 reads TGCGCCAGCAGTCCTATAGCGGGAGTCGAGCAGTTCTTC. It yields the protein CASSPIAGVEQFF.